This TCR beta chain was retrieved from a study of cytomegalovirus exposure and HLA in healthy donors. PCR primers comprised 60 Vbeta and 13 Jbeta primers. The protocol was immunoSEQ multiplex PCR, while the TCRdb copy is restricted to in-frame clones and leaves out a portion. The table shows 130,000 to 150,000 clones, with approximately 80% occurring only once. The CDR3 has 17 amino acids. V was pared by 0 bases and J by 5 bases, with 5 bases of the junction left unmatched. Germline CDR1 reads LGHNA; CDR2 reads YSLEER. The chain uses TRBV4-3 and TRBJ2-4; 12 bases line up with TRBD2. The origin of this receptor is a female donor in good health and CMV-seronegative. Sequencing used PBMCs. The CDR3 bases are TGCGCCAGCAGCCAAGATATAACTAGCGGGGGGCAAAACATTCAGTACTTC. This codes for CASSQDITSGGQNIQYF.